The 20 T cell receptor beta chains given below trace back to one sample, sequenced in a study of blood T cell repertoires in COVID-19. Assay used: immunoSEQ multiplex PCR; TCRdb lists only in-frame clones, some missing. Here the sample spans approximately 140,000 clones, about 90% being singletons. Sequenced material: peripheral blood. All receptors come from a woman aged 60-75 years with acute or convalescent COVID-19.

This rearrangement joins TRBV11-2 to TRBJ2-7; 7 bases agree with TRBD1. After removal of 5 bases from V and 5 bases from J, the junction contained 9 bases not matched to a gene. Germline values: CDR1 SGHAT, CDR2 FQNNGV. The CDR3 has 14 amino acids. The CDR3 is CASSAQGVLNEQYF. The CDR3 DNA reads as TGTGCCAGCAGCGCGCAGGGGGTATTAAACGAGCAGTACTTC.

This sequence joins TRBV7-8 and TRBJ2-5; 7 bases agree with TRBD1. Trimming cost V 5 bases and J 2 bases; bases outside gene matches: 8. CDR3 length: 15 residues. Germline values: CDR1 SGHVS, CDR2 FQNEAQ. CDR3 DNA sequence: TGTGCCAGCAGCCTACAGGGGTTCCTACAAGAGACCCAGTACTTC. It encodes CASSLQGFLQETQYF.

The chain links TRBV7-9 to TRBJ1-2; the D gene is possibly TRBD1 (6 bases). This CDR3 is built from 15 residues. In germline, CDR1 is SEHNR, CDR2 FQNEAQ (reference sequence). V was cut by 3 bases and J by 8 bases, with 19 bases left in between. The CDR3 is CASSLIAGEQRGYTF. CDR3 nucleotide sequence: TGTGCCAGCAGCTTGATTGCAGGGGAGCAGAGGGGCTACACCTTC.

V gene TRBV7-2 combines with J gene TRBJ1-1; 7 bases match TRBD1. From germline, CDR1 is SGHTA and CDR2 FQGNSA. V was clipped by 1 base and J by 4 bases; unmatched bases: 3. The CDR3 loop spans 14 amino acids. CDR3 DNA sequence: TGTGCCAGCAGCTTAGACCCAGGGGGCACTGAAGCTTTCTTT. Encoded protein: CASSLDPGGTEAFF.

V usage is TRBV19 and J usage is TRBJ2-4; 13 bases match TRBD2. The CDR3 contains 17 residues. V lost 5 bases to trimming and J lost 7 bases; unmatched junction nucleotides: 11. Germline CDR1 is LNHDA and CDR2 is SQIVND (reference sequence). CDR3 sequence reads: CASSLRLAGGRTNIQYF. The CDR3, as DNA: TGTGCCAGTAGTCTCCGACTAGCGGGGGGAAGAACGAACATTCAGTACTTC.

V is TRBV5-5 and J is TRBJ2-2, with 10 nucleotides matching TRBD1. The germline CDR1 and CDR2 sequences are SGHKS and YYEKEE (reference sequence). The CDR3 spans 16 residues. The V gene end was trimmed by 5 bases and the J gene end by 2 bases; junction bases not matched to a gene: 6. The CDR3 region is CASRRTGGTNTGELFF. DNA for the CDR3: TGTGCCAGCAGGCGGACAGGGGGAACTAACACCGGGGAGCTGTTTTTT.

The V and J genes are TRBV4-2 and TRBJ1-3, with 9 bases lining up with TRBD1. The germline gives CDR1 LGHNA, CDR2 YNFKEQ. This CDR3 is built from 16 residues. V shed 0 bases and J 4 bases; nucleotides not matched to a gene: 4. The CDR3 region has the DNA TGTGCCAGCAGCCAAGAGTACAGGGGGCCGGGAAACACCATATATTTT. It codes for CASSQEYRGPGNTIYF.

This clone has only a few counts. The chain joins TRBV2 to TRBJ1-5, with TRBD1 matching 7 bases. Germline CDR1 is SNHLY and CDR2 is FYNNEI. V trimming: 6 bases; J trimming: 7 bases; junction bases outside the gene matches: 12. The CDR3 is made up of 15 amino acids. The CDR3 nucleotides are TGTGCCAGCAGGGAACAGGGGTTCGTGGGACAGCCCCAGCATTTT. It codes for CASREQGFVGQPQHF.

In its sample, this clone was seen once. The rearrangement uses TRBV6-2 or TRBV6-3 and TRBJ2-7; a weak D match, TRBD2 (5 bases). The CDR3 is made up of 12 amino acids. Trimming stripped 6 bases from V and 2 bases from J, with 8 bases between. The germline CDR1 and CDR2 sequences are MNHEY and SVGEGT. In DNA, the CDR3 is TGTGCCAGCAGCCCCGGGGCCTACGAGCAGTACTTC. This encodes CASSPGAYEQYF.

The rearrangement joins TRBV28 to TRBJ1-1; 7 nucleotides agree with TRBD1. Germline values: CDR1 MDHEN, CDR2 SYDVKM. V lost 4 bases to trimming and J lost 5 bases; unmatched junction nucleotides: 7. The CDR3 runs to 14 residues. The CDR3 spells CASSSLTGNTEAFF. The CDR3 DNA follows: TGTGCCAGCAGTTCCTTGACAGGGAATACTGAAGCTTTCTTT.

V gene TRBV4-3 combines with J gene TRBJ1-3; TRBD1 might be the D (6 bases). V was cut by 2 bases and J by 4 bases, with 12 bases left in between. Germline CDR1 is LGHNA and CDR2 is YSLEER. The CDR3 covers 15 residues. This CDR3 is CASSQLTGLGNTIYF. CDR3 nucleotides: TGCGCCAGCAGCCAACTCACAGGGCTGGGAAACACCATATATTTT.

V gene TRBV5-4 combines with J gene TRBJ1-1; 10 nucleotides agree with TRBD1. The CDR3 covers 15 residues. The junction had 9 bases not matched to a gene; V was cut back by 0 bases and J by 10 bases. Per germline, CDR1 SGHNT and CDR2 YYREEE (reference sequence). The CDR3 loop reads CASSLDRTGGRGAFF. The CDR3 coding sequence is TGTGCCAGCAGCTTGGATCGGACAGGGGGAAGAGGAGCTTTCTTT.

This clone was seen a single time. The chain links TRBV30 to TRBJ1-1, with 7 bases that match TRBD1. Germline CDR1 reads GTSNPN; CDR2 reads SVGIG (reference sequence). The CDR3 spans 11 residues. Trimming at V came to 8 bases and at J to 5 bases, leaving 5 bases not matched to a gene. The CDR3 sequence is CAITGETEAFF. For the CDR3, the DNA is TGTGCCATCACAGGGGAAACTGAAGCTTTCTTT.

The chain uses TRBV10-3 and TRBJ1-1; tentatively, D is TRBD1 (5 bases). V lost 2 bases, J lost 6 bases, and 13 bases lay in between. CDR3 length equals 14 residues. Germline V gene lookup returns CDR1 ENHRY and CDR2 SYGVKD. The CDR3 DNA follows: TGTGCCATCAGTGAGCAATCCGCACAGGCTGAAGCTTTCTTT. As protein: CAISEQSAQAEAFF.

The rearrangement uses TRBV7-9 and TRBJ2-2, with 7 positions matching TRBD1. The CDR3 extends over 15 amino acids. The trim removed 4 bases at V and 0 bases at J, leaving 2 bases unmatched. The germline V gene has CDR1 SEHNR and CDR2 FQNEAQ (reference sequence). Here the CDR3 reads CASSWGTANTGELFF. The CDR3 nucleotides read TGTGCCAGCAGCTGGGGGACAGCGAACACCGGGGAGCTGTTTTTT.

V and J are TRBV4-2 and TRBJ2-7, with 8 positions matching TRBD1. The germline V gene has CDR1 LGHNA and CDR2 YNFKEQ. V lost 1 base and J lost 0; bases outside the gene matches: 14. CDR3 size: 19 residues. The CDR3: CASSQVYLGGQGRSYEQYF. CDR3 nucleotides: TGTGCCAGCAGCCAAGTCTACCTGGGAGGACAGGGCCGCTCCTACGAGCAGTACTTC.

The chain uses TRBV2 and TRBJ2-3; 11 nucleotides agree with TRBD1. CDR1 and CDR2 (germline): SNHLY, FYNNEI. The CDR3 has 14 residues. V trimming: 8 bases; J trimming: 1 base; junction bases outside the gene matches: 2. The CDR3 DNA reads TGTGCCAGCGGGGGACAGGGGGGCACAGATACGCAGTATTTT. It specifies CASGGQGGTDTQYF.

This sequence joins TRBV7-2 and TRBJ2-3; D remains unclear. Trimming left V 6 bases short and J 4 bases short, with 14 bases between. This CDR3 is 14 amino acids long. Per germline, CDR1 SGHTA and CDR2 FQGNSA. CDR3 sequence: CASRPPVEADTQYF. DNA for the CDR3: TGTGCCAGCAGGCCCCCGGTCGAGGCAGATACGCAGTATTTT.

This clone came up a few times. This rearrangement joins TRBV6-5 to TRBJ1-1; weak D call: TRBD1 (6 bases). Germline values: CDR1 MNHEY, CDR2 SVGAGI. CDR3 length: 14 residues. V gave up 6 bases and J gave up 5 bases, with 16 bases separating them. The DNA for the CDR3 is TGTGCCAGCAGCGCGGACAGACTTCCTACTGAAGCTTTCTTT. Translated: CASSADRLPTEAFF.

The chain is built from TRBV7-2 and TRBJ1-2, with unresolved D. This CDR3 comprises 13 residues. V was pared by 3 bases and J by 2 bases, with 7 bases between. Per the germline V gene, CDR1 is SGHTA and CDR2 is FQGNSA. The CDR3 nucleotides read TGTGCCAGCAGCTTTCTGGAGAACTATGGCTACACCTTC. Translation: CASSFLENYGYTF.